The 32 T cell receptor beta chains reported below all come from one sample, sequenced in a study of cytomegalovirus exposure and HLA in healthy donors. Primers: 60 Vbeta forward and 13 Jbeta reverse. Measured with immunoSEQ multiplex PCR; TCRdb has only the in-frame clones, and not every one. The repertoire consists of 160,000 or so clones, with 80% to 85% occurring once and the leading ten covering approximately 0.98%. Sequenced: PBMCs. These receptors were obtained from a young man in good health and CMV-seronegative.

The chain has TRBV14 and TRBJ2-7, with D unclear. V was pared by 1 base and J by 3 bases, with 7 bases between. Germline values: CDR1 SGHDN, CDR2 FVKESK. This CDR3 comprises 13 residues. Here the CDR3 DNA reads TGTGCCAGCAGCCAAGTTGGCAGCTACGAGCAGTACTTC. Residues: CASSQVGSYEQYF. Full variable domain (remainder filled in from reference TRBV14 and TRBJ2-7): EAGVTQFPSHSVIEKGQTVTLRCDPISGHDNLYWYRRVMGKEIKFLLHFVKESKQDESGMPNNRFLAERTGGTYSTLKVQPAELEDSGVYFCASSQVGSYEQYFGPGTRLTVT.

The chain is built from TRBV4-3 and TRBJ2-1; the match to TRBD2 covers 9 bases. The CDR3 totals 21 residues. The V gene's germline CDR1 is LGHNA and CDR2 YSLEER. The ends lost 0 bases at V and 0 bases at J; junction bases unmatched: 15. The CDR3, as DNA: TGCGCCAGCAGCCAAGATCGGGGGTCGGCGGGAGGGGGATACTCCTACAATGAGCAGTTCTTC. This gives the protein CASSQDRGSAGGGYSYNEQFF.

CDR3 DNA sequence: TGTGCCAGCAGCTTCCGGACTAGAAGTGGGGATACGCAGTATTTT. Residues: CASSFRTRSGDTQYF. The chain links TRBV9 to TRBJ2-3, with 7 bases aligning to TRBD2. Germline V lookup: CDR1 SGDLS, CDR2 YYNGEE. The CDR3 length is 15 residues. The V segment lost 4 bases and the J segment 6 bases; nucleotides outside the gene matches: 11.

The chain combines TRBV7-2 with TRBJ2-5, with TRBD2 matching 13 bases. The J call may be wrong; the DNA end is better matched by TRBJ2-7. Germline CDR1 SGHTA, CDR2 FQGNSA. This CDR3 has 15 amino acids. For the CDR3, the DNA is TGTGCCAGCAGTTGGACTAGCGGGGGATCCTACGAGCAGTACTTC. As protein: CASSWTSGGSYEQYF.

The chain carries TRBV5-1 and TRBJ2-6; D possibly corresponds to TRBD1 (5 bases). CDR3 length equals 18 residues. Trimming cost V 2 bases and J 2 bases, with 17 bases left between them. The V gene's germline CDR1 is SGHRS and CDR2 YFSETQ. CDR3 in amino acids: CASSFVRQGLAGANVLTF. Here the CDR3 DNA reads TGCGCCAGCAGCTTCGTCCGTCAGGGTTTAGCTGGGGCCAACGTCCTGACTTTC.

The rearrangement links TRBV18 to TRBJ2-7; TRBD1 matches at 7 bases. Germline loops: CDR1 KGHSH, CDR2 LQKENI. The CDR3 consists of 20 residues. The V and J ends lost 2 bases and 3 bases, in that order; junction bases with no gene match: 22. The CDR3 DNA is TGTGCCAGCTCACCAAGCCGGGACAGAGCCCTCGGGACCAATCTCTACGAGCAGTACTTC. Amino acid sequence: CASSPSRDRALGTNLYEQYF.

This rearrangement joins TRBV7-9 to TRBJ1-3, with 7 bases identical to TRBD1. V was clipped by 3 bases and J by 1 base; unmatched bases: 3. CDR3 length equals 15 residues. Germline V CDR1 and CDR2: SEHNR, FQNEAQ (reference sequence). CDR3 in amino acids: CASSFTTGSGNTIYF. CDR3 nucleotide sequence: TGTGCCAGCAGCTTCACGACAGGGTCTGGAAACACCATATATTTT.

The V call is TRBV6-4, the J call TRBJ2-7; no firm D call. Germline assignment: CDR1 MRHNA and CDR2 SNTAGT. Between the trimmed V and J ends, which lost 3 bases and 0 bases, there was a span of 6 bases. The CDR3 is made up of 13 amino acids. CDR3 sequence: CASSDSSSYEQYF. CDR3 in DNA: TGTGCCAGCAGTGATTCTAGCTCCTACGAGCAGTACTTC.

V gene TRBV6-1 combines with J gene TRBJ1-6, with 8 bases matching TRBD1. The CDR3 runs to 16 residues. V lost 3 bases and J lost 9; bases outside the gene matches: 10. Germline V gives CDR1 MNHNS, CDR2 SASEGT. The CDR3 loop reads CASSELPGDRSSPLHF. CDR3 sequence (DNA): TGTGCCAGCAGTGAGCTCCCAGGGGACAGGTCTTCACCCCTCCACTTT.

The genes are TRBV4-2 and TRBJ1-5; maybe TRBD1 (6 bases). The CDR3 is 15 residues long. Germline V gene data show CDR1 as LGHNA and CDR2 as YNFKEQ. Trimming stripped 0 bases from V and 6 bases from J, with 12 bases between. CDR3 in DNA: TGTGCCAGCAGCCAAGAGTCAGGGGTGGTTCAGCCCCAGCATTTT. It specifies CASSQESGVVQPQHF.

This rearrangement joins TRBV7-9 to TRBJ1-2, with a tentative D call TRBD1 (6 bases). Trimming stripped 5 bases from V and 6 bases from J, with 10 bases between. Germline CDR1 is SEHNR and CDR2 is FQNEAQ (reference sequence). The CDR3 is 12 amino acids. CDR3 nucleotides: TGTGCCAGCAGCCCCGGACAGCATGGCTACACCTTC. It is translated as CASSPGQHGYTF.

This clone was seen only once. V usage is TRBV18 and J usage is TRBJ2-3, with TRBD1 as a possible D gene (6 bases). The CDR3 loop spans 16 amino acids. V was trimmed by 0 bases and J by 3 bases, leaving 13 bases between them. CDR1 and CDR2 from the germline V gene are KGHSH and LQKENI. This chain's CDR3 is CASSPPAGQLTDTQYF. The CDR3, as DNA: TGTGCCAGCTCACCACCCGCCGGACAGCTTACAGATACGCAGTATTTT.

V is TRBV11-3 and J is TRBJ1-5; 8 bases map to TRBD1. CDR3 length: 17 residues. J lost 7 bases, V lost 5 bases, and 16 bases had no gene match. Germline CDR1 reads SGHNT; CDR2 reads YENEEA. CDR3 DNA sequence: TGTGCCAGCAGCCCAAAGCCCGGGACAGGCGTCTACCAGCCCCAGCATTTT. Translating gives CASSPKPGTGVYQPQHF.

The chain joins TRBV5-1 to TRBJ2-7; tentative D call: TRBD2 (5 bases). Germline V lookup: CDR1 SGHRS, CDR2 YFSETQ. Trimming cost V 4 bases and J 7 bases, with 12 bases left between them. CDR3 length: 12 amino acids. The CDR3 sequence is CASSPSSGEQYF. The CDR3 DNA sequence: TGCGCCAGCAGCCCTAGTTCGGGGGAGCAGTACTTC.

A few counts support this clone. This chain uses TRBV30 with TRBJ1-4; 7 positions agree with TRBD1. J gave up 4 bases and V 7 bases, and 9 bases lay outside the gene matches. The CDR3 is 14 residues long. Germline CDR1 and CDR2: GTSNPN and SVGIG (reference sequence). CDR3 residues: CAYKGASDNEKLFF. DNA for the CDR3: TGTGCCTACAAGGGGGCCTCCGATAATGAAAAACTGTTTTTT.

The chain carries TRBV7-9 and TRBJ2-4; the D gene is possibly TRBD2 (5 bases). Trimming removed 5 bases at V and 0 bases at J, with 17 bases between. Germline V gives CDR1 SEHNR, CDR2 FQNEAQ (reference sequence). The CDR3 spans 17 residues. This CDR3 reads CASSKDWTDLAKNIQYF. In DNA, the CDR3 is TGTGCCAGCAGCAAGGACTGGACTGATCTAGCCAAAAACATTCAGTACTTC.

The gene calls are TRBV6-1 and TRBJ1-2; TRBD1 matches 7 bases. V lost 10 bases to trimming and J lost 5 bases; unmatched junction nucleotides: 4. The CDR3 totals 11 residues. CDR1 is MNHNS and CDR2 is SASEGT in the germline V gene. In DNA, the CDR3 is TGTGCCACAGAGACAGGGTATGGCTACACCTTC. Translated: CATETGYGYTF.

This clone was seen a single time. The chain carries TRBV11-2 and TRBJ1-5; D is possibly TRBD1 (6 bases). V lost 2 bases to trimming and J lost 4 bases, with 6 bases between them. Per the germline V gene, CDR1 is SGHAT and CDR2 is FQNNGV. The CDR3 spans 13 residues. CDR3 residues: CASSLQGNQPQHF. Written as DNA, the CDR3 is TGTGCCAGCAGCTTACAGGGGAATCAGCCCCAGCATTTT.

V and J are TRBV28 and TRBJ1-2; TRBD1 aligns across 7 bases. Germline lookup yields CDR1 MDHEN and CDR2 SYDVKM. The CDR3 runs to 15 residues. V lost 8 bases to trimming and J lost 3 bases; unmatched junction nucleotides: 12. The CDR3 DNA follows: TGTGCCAGCTGGGAATCGAGGGGGCGGCACTATGGCTACACCTTC. It specifies CASWESRGRHYGYTF.

V usage is TRBV6-5 and J usage is TRBJ2-7, with 8 bases identical to TRBD2. Germline V lookup: CDR1 MNHEY, CDR2 SVGAGI. CDR3 length: 14 residues. Trimming at V came to 2 bases and at J to 5 bases, leaving 5 bases not matched to a gene. The CDR3 region is CASSYTGGAHEQYF. The CDR3 DNA sequence: TGTGCCAGCAGTTACACCGGGGGGGCCCACGAGCAGTACTTC.

The rearrangement joins TRBV27 to TRBJ2-7, with 10 bases aligning to TRBD1. This CDR3 region has 14 residues. The ends lost 9 bases at V and 1 base at J; junction bases unmatched: 6. Germline lookup yields CDR1 MNHEY and CDR2 SMNVEV (reference sequence). The CDR3 coding sequence is TGTGCCAGAGCGACAGGGGGCAATTCCTACGAGCAGTACTTC. It encodes CARATGGNSYEQYF.

This chain uses TRBV25-1 with TRBJ2-7; 7 bases are a match to TRBD2. Germline CDR1 reads MGHDK; CDR2 reads SYGVNS. The CDR3 covers 17 residues. With 5 bases clipped from V and 5 bases from J, the junction kept 18 bases outside the gene matches. CDR3 in DNA: TGTGCCAGCAGTCGACCCGCTTCGGGAGGAGGCCGACACGAGCAGTACTTC. Its protein is CASSRPASGGGRHEQYF.

The chain has TRBV27 and TRBJ2-3; a weak D match, TRBD1 (6 bases). This CDR3 region has 16 residues. Germline V lookup: CDR1 MNHEY, CDR2 SMNVEV (reference sequence). V was cut by 4 bases and J by 0 bases, with 14 bases left in between. In DNA, the CDR3 is TGTGCCAGCAGTTGGGGGCAGGGTTATAGCACAGATACGCAGTATTTT. Protein product: CASSWGQGYSTDTQYF.

The count of this clone is one. The chain combines TRBV5-1 with TRBJ2-3; D unresolved. Germline V CDR1 and CDR2: SGHRS, YFSETQ. Trimming cost V 7 bases and J 4 bases, with 10 bases left between them. The CDR3 totals 12 residues. The CDR3 nucleotides are TGCGCCAGCTCCATGCAGGCAGATACGCAGTATTTT. Its translation is CASSMQADTQYF.

The V and J genes are TRBV5-1 and TRBJ2-7, with 12 bases that match TRBD1. The CDR3 runs to 15 residues. The germline gives CDR1 SGHRS, CDR2 YFSETQ. Germline trimming cut 3 bases from V and 2 bases from J; bases unmatched to any gene: 3. The CDR3 loop reads CASSWGTGGTYEQYF. CDR3 bases: TGCGCCAGCAGCTGGGGGACAGGGGGCACCTACGAGCAGTACTTC.

This chain joins TRBV27 and TRBJ2-7; a possible D gene is TRBD1 (6 bases). The CDR3 consists of 14 residues. V lost 5 bases and J lost 3, with 14 bases in between. Germline values: CDR1 MNHEY, CDR2 SMNVEV (reference sequence). For the CDR3, the DNA is TGTGCCAGCAGTATCAGGGGTCCCCTCTACGAGCAGTACTTC. Protein sequence: CASSIRGPLYEQYF.

The V gene is TRBV27, the J gene TRBJ2-5; TRBD2 matches at 8 bases. With 5 bases clipped from V and 2 bases from J, the junction kept 10 bases outside the gene matches. CDR3 length: 16 amino acids. Germline lookup yields CDR1 MNHEY and CDR2 SMNVEV (reference sequence). CDR3 coding DNA: TGTGCCAGCAGTCCCTCAGCGGGAGAAAATCAAGAGACCCAGTACTTC. Its protein is CASSPSAGENQETQYF.

The chain combines TRBV30 with TRBJ1-3; D is perhaps TRBD1 (6 bases). The end of the DNA aligns better with TRBJ2-2, so the J call may be wrong. This CDR3 is 12 amino acids long. CDR1 GTSNPN and CDR2 SVGIG come from the germline V gene (reference sequence). The DNA of the CDR3 is TGTGCCACGGGACAGAACACCGGGGAGCTGTTTTTT. As protein: CATGQNTGELFF.

This clone was picked up one time. This chain joins TRBV7-9 and TRBJ1-5; D gene unclear. CDR1 and CDR2 from the germline V gene are SEHNR and FQNEAQ (reference sequence). The CDR3 contains 12 residues. This CDR3 reads CSITEGNQPQHF. CDR3 in DNA: TGTTCCATCACGGAGGGCAATCAGCCCCAGCATTTT.

This clone was detected only a few times. The gene calls are TRBV5-1 and TRBJ2-7; D may be TRBD2 (6 bases). The CDR3 is 15 amino acids. Germline lookup yields CDR1 SGHRS and CDR2 YFSETQ. The V gene lost 0 bases and the J gene lost 0 bases, with 10 bases spanning the gap. The CDR3 coding sequence is TGCGCCAGCAGCTTGGGGGTAGCGGACTCCTACGAGCAGTACTTC. It yields the protein CASSLGVADSYEQYF.

This clone appeared once. V gene TRBV2 combines with J gene TRBJ2-3; 7 nucleotides align to TRBD1. CDR1 is SNHLY, CDR2 FYNNEI, per germline. Trimming at V came to 5 bases and at J to 2 bases, leaving 7 bases not matched to a gene. The CDR3 length is 15 residues. CDR3 loop: CASSTGQPNTDTQYF. Written as DNA, the CDR3 is TGTGCCAGCAGTACGGGACAGCCTAACACAGATACGCAGTATTTT.

The genes are TRBV7-9 and TRBJ1-2, with D maybe TRBD1 (6 bases). Germline values: CDR1 SEHNR, CDR2 FQNEAQ (reference sequence). The CDR3 contains 16 residues. With 7 bases removed from V and 5 bases from J, the gap between germline ends came to 23 bases. The CDR3 sequence: CASTLTPPRTVYGYTF. CDR3 sequence (DNA): TGTGCCAGCACCCTGACCCCCCCTCGGACAGTTTATGGCTACACCTTC.